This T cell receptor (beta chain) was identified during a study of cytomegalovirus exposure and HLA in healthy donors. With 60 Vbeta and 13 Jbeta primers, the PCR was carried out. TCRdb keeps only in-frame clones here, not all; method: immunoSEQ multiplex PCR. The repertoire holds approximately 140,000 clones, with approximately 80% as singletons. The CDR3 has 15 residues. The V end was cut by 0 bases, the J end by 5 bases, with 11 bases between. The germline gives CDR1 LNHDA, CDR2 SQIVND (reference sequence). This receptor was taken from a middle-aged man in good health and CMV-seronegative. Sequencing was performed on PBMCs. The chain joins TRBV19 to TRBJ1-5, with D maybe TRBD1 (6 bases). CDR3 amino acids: CASSIEQGRYQPQHF. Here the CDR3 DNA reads TGTGCCAGTAGTATAGAACAGGGTAGGTATCAGCCCCAGCATTTT.